This T cell receptor (beta chain) was documented in a study of blood T cell repertoires in COVID-19. Study information: Sites in the United States, Italy and Spain provided acute and convalescent COVID-19 samples.

Under the authors' procedure: Reference gene primers were amplified, and this amplification served to estimate nucleated cell counts. The assay was immunoSEQ multiplex PCR, and TCRdb's table has in-frame clones only and misses some. The V and J calls and clone size are taken from that table; D and trimming were inferred from the DNA. The sample contains about 150,000 clones, roughly 84% of which appear only once. Sequencing was performed on peripheral blood. This clonotype was sampled from a human donor in a cohort sampled during active COVID-19.

The CDR3 spells CASSLGDRGNIHGYTF. The CDR3, as DNA: TGCGCCAGCAGCTTGGGGGACAGGGGCAACATTCATGGCTACACCTTC. The chain employs TRBV5-1 and TRBJ1-2, with 10 bases that match TRBD1. The CDR3 runs 16 residues. V was clipped by 0 bases and J by 6 bases; unmatched bases: 8. Germline V gene data show CDR1 as SGHRS and CDR2 as YFSETQ.